What follows are 4 T cell receptor beta chains derived from one specimen sequenced in a study of beta chain bispecific antibodies for T cell cancers. TCRdb used MiXCR to reprocess the 5' RACE reads, holding one entry per CDR3 protein. The table shows more than 15,000 distinct CDR3 sequences, with approximately 2.2% occurring only once. Expansion lasted approximately 3 days, with either anti-CD3 antibody OKT3 or CD3/CD28 beads. Study-level findings and limits: The leukemia cells, rather than normal T cells, gave most of the targeted TRBV signal.

These receptors lack a known antigen. The sequencing input was healthy donor T cells cultured with leukemia cells. The receptors originated from a human donor in good health. Some clones in this sample may be carry-over from other donors' samples.

In this sample, this clonotype turned up many times. The rearrangement uses TRBV24-1 and TRBJ1-5, with D perhaps TRBD1 (5 bases). CDR3 length equals 17 residues. With 4 bases removed from V and 7 bases from J, the gap between germline ends came to 22 bases. CDR1 KGHDR and CDR2 SFDVKD come from the germline V gene. This CDR3 is CATSDRAGTPEGQPQHF. In nucleotides, the CDR3 is TGTGCCACCAGTGACCGGGCCGGGACCCCGGAAGGCCAGCCCCAGCATTTT.

This clonotype was detected ten times or more. The genes are TRBV7-3 and TRBJ2-1; maybe TRBD1 (6 bases). This CDR3 is built from 15 residues. CDR1 SGHTA and CDR2 FQGTGA come from the germline V gene. The V end lost 4 bases, the J end lost 0 bases, and 10 bases lay between the germline ends. The CDR3 spells CASSSADSSYNEQFF. CDR3 nucleotide sequence: TGTGCCAGCAGCTCGGCGGACAGCTCCTACAATGAGCAGTTCTTC. Full variable domain (rest looked up from reference TRBV7-3 and TRBJ2-1): GAGVSQTPSNKVTEKGKYVELRCDPISGHTALYWYRQSLGQGPEFLIYFQGTGAADDSGLPNDRFFAVRPEGSVSTLKIQRTERGDSAVYLCASSSADSSYNEQFFGPGTRLTVL.

This clonotype was detected ten times or more. The chain recombines TRBV5-1 with TRBJ2-1; D is unresolved. CDR3 length: 13 residues. V was trimmed by 1 base and J by 4 bases, leaving 6 bases between them. Germline CDR1 SGHRS, CDR2 YFSETQ. CDR3 nucleotide sequence: TGCGCCAGCAGCTTGACGCCGTACAATGAGCAGTTCTTC. Its protein is CASSLTPYNEQFF.

This clonotype ranks as medium-sized (0.01 to 0.1%). The genes are TRBV5-1 and TRBJ2-7, with 8 bases lining up with TRBD1. CDR3 length equals 16 residues. In germline, CDR1 is SGHRS, CDR2 YFSETQ. With 5 bases clipped from V and 3 bases from J, the junction kept 13 bases outside the gene matches. The CDR3 spells CASSYRDRSIYYEQYF. In nucleotides, the CDR3 is TGCGCCAGCAGTTACCGGGACAGGTCGATATACTACGAGCAGTACTTC. Together with reference TRBV5-1 and TRBJ2-7, the CDR3 gives the full variable domain: KAGVTQTPRYLIKTRGQQVTLSCSPISGHRSVSWYQQTPGQGLQFLFEYFSETQRNKGNFPGRFSGRQFSNSRSEMNVSTLELGDSALYLCASSYRDRSIYYEQYFGPGTRLTVT.